These T cell receptor beta chains were read from a single sample in a study of blood T cell repertoires in COVID-19. The repertoire was sequenced with immunoSEQ multiplex PCR; TCRdb's copy has only in-frame clones and lacks some. The table records approximately 91,000 clones, about four fifths of them present only once. The specimen was peripheral blood. These receptors all stem from a human donor in a cohort sampled during active COVID-19. The CDR3 runs from the conserved cysteine through the conserved F or W.

TRBJ1-2	TRBV10-3	14	CAISETDRTYGYTF
TRBJ1-1	TRBV30	11	CAWSVSGEAFF
TRBJ2-4	TRBV7-2	15	CASSFVGGSKNIQYF
TRBJ2-6	TRBV19	17	CASSTGTGGVGANVLTF
TRBJ2-7	TRBV6-5	15	CASSYSQGTPYEQYF
TRBJ1-6	TRBV5-4	14	CASSLGDSNSPLHF
TRBJ1-3	TRBV9	17	CASSDWDRAPSGNTIYF
TRBJ1-1	TRBV6-6	12	CASSWENNEAFF
TRBJ1-3	TRBV4-2	15	CASSQAGDSGNTIYF
TRBJ2-5	TRBV5-4	15	CASSPTPEGQETQYF
TRBJ1-4	TRBV12-3/TRBV12-4	13	CASSDRGYEKLFF
TRBJ1-1	TRBV19	14	CASSAGTANTEAFF
TRBJ2-7	TRBV5-1	15	CASSRDRAHSYEQYF
TRBJ1-6	TRBV12-3/TRBV12-4	11	CASGAGSPLHF
TRBJ1-5	TRBV6-5	14	CASSPQGVNQPQHF
TRBJ1-2	TRBV10-3	12	CAISEYSYGYTF
TRBJ1-1	TRBV28	12	CASGGGVLEAFF
TRBJ2-7	TRBV2	17	CATLGGTSTRSSYEQYF
TRBJ1-1	TRBV6-5	15	CASSYSGQGHTEAFF
TRBJ1-1	TRBV12-3/TRBV12-4	13	CASSLGGMTEAFF
TRBJ2-7	TRBV28	11	CASSTYYEQYF
TRBJ2-7	TRBV5-1	13	CASSPQQGGEQYF
TRBJ2-7	TRBV12-5	16	CASGLATSGRAAEQYF
TRBJ2-1	TRBV21-1	14	CASSKAPGLLEQFF
TRBJ1-4	TRBV30	14	CAWSKGQGAEKLFF
TRBJ2-3	TRBV7-9	14	CASSTHRVEDTQYF
TRBJ1-2	TRBV5-1	12	CASSRGFRGYTF
TRBJ1-4	TRBV27	14	CASSFYGSGRELFF
TRBJ1-1	TRBV6-5	14	CASSRPSGVTEAFF
TRBJ2-7	TRBV5-1	14	CASSLSQRDYEQYF
TRBJ2-3	TRBV4-1	14	CASSQRTGGDTQYF
TRBJ2-7	TRBV3-1/TRBV3-2	16	CASSQGGGISSYEQYF
TRBJ2-7	TRBV15	16	CATSRDILAGGYEQYF
TRBJ2-7	TRBV11-2	16	CASSPIRDRASYEQYF
TRBJ1-1	TRBV28	15	CASSFPTGLNTEAFF
TRBJ1-2	TRBV7-9	12	CASSPLTDGYTF
TRBJ2-7	TRBV4-2	15	CASSQGEGQTYEQYF
TRBJ2-7	TRBV25-1	12	CASSTEAPEQYF
TRBJ2-6	TRBV18	12	CATSVLANVLTF
TRBJ1-4	TRBV5-1	14	CASSWDRAEGKLFF
TRBJ2-3	TRBV28	15	CASRQGTFRGDTQYF
TRBJ2-5	TRBV2	12	CASNRDGETQYF
TRBJ2-7	TRBV28	12	CATRGGSYEQYF
TRBJ2-7	TRBV28	14	CASKWTGATYEQYF
TRBJ2-2	TRBV19	15	CASRSYREMTGELFF
TRBJ1-1	TRBV5-1	13	CASSVERNTEAFF